This entry features one T cell receptor (beta chain) sequence. With V trimmed by 2 bases and J by 1 base, 9 bases remained unmatched. CDR3 length equals 17 residues. CDR1 SEHNR and CDR2 FQNEAQ come from the germline V gene (reference sequence). The sample is drawn from a study of T cell responses to AZD1222 COVID-19 vaccine. Using immunoSEQ multiplex PCR, the repertoire was profiled, and TCRdb retains in-frame clones only, with some absent. The sample has over 110,000 clones, approximately 92% seen once. J is TRBJ2-5 and V is TRBV7-9; the match to TRBD1 covers 8 bases. The starting material was peripheral blood, obtained on day 0 of AZD1222 vaccination. This TCR was sampled from an adult in good health. Here the CDR3 reads CASSLPQRTGSQETQYF. The CDR3 DNA follows: TGTGCCAGCAGCTTACCCCAGCGGACAGGGAGCCAAGAGACCCAGTACTTC.